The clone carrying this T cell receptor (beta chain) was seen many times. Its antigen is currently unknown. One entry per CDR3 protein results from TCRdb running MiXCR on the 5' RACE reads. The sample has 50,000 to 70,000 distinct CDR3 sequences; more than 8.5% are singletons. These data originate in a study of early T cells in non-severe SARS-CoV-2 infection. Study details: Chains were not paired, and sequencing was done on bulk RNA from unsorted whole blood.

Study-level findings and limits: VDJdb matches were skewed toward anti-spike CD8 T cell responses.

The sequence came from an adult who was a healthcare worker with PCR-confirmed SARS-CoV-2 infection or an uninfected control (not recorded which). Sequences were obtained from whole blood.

The CDR3 region is CSVTPAGNEQFF. The DNA for the CDR3 is TGCAGCGTTACTCCCGCTGGTAATGAGCAGTTCTTC. This rearrangement joins TRBV29-1 to TRBJ2-1; D call uncertain. From germline, CDR1 is SQVTM and CDR2 ANQGSEA. CDR3 length: 12 residues. The V end was cut by 5 bases, the J end by 7 bases, with 12 bases between.